This T cell receptor (beta chain) emerged from a study of blood T cells in healthy people across ages (dated by TCRdb to the mid-2010s). Background on the whole study: Template switching captured roughly one uniquely barcoded TCR beta cDNA molecule per two T cells in model experiments. To track age-related changes in TCR beta repertoire diversity, the study relied on deep sequencing normalized with unique cDNA molecular identifiers. The donors were split into four age groups: young (average 16 years), middle-aged (about 40), aged (more than 55) and long-lived (under 90). To avoid experimental bias, donors of different ages were randomly spread across the sequencing lanes. For two donors (one aged 18 to 29 and one aged 80 or older), the study analyzed two additional independent replicas of 1 million unique cDNA reads from the same blood draw. The paper as a whole reports these results and caveats: Because donor CMV infection status was unknown, age-related changes in expanded clonotypes were potentially confounded. Observed TCR beta diversity per million T cells fell roughly linearly with age, and a significant reduction was already apparent by age roughly 40. Total diversity estimates from one million sequenced T cells were considered lower bounds and underestimates. Bulk unsorted PBMC profiling prevented conclusive comparison of naive and antigen-experienced compartments. Observed TCR beta diversity correlated strongly with the percentage of naive T cells measured by flow cytometry. Compared with the aged group, more naive CD4+ T cells, fewer expanded clones and increased TCR diversity were shown by the long-lived group, suggesting age selection.

The library was built by means of 5' RACE. The listed sequencing device is Illumina HiSeq 2500. A second roughly 7 to 11 cycle PCR used a sample-barcoded 5' primer and a J-beta primer mix. Each TCR beta cDNA molecule received a unique molecular identifier from a template-switch 5' adaptor carrying 12 random nucleotides. Each sample yielded at least 3 million CDR3-containing paired-end reads. First-strand cDNA synthesis was performed from all RNA using the Mint cDNA synthesis kit, with priming by a TRBC-specific oligonucleotide. Following uracil-DNA glycosylase treatment, all cDNA underwent a first 18-cycle PCR with the universal primers M1SS and BC2_uni_R. The paper's processing steps were these. For normalization, 1 million high-quality reads were randomly selected from each sample, with every read carrying a distinct molecular identifier. Instead of being binned into consensus sequences, reads with shared molecular identifiers were discarded. MiTCR, with a Q25 quality threshold and the strictest error-elimination algorithm, was used for CDR3 identification, clonotype clustering and error correction. Lower-bound total TCR beta diversity was estimated with a nonparametric unseen species model using Euler transformation. The public reads were reanalyzed by TCRdb: fastp trimming at Q25, MiXCR alignment, in-frame beta chains only. Rows merge per CDR3 protein into single entries with the most common DNA and genes. The V and J calls, along with clone size, are taken from TCRdb and not from the paper's own processing. Across this sample there are hundreds of thousands of distinct CDR3 sequences, with around 45% seen only once. Of the sample, under 35% is held by the ten largest clones.

Including cysteine and phenylalanine, the CDR3 has 14 amino acids. Only CDR3 DNA remains: 42 bases, in frame from the first base. The roughly 42 donors, aged about 6 to 100 years, were systemically healthy Caucasian individuals from Russia. Each donor gave ten milliliters of peripheral blood, drawn into EDTA-treated Vacutainer tubes. Ficoll-Paque density-gradient centrifugation was used to isolate PBMCs, with at least 6 million obtained per sample. Trizol reagent was used to extract total RNA from the PBMCs, yielding at least 6 micrograms per sample. The percentages of naive CD45RAhigh/CD27high T cells were determined by flow cytometry on a PBMC aliquot from every donor. Points on this clonotype: The clone's antigen remains unknown. A read error may produce the germline difference seen at one junction end.

This chain joins TRBV12-3 or TRBV12-4 to TRBJ1-2; the D gene remains uncertain. Material: blood. The TCR was taken from a woman aged 55-69 years in good health. The CDR3 region reads CASSLDPGSYGHTF. The DNA reads as follows: TGTGCCAGCAGTTTAGATCCGGGTTCCTATGGCCACACCTTC.